What follows are 9 T cell receptor beta chains derived from one specimen sequenced in a study of cytomegalovirus exposure and HLA in healthy donors. The PCR ran on 60 Vbeta and 13 Jbeta primers. Here immunoSEQ multiplex PCR was the method, and the copy in TCRdb shows in-frame clones only, minus some. This table holds under 200,000 clones, approximately 85% found once. The sample was PBMCs. The receptors stem from a man aged 25 to 40 in good health and CMV-seropositive.

V is TRBV9 and J is TRBJ1-4; 8 positions agree with TRBD1. Losses at the gene ends were 0 bases for V and 5 bases for J; bases not matched to a gene: 6. The CDR3 consists of 16 residues. Germline CDR1 reads SGDLS; CDR2 reads YYNGEE. In DNA form, the CDR3 reads TGTGCCAGCAGCGTAGGTTCGACAGGGGAAAATGAAAAACTGTTTTTT. The encoded protein is CASSVGSTGENEKLFF.

The chain has TRBV2 and TRBJ1-1; D gene unclear. The V end was cut by 4 bases, the J end by 3 bases, with 9 bases between. The CDR3 totals 13 residues. Germline CDR1 is SNHLY and CDR2 is FYNNEI. CDR3 nucleotide sequence: TGTGCCAGCAGTGCGATGGGAGACACTGAAGCTTTCTTT. Amino acid sequence: CASSAMGDTEAFF.

A few counts support this clone. V and J are TRBV15 and TRBJ2-1; TRBD2 is a possible D gene (6 bases). CDR3 length: 15 amino acids. Trimming removed 2 bases at V and 10 bases at J, with 18 bases between. Germline-derived CDR1 and CDR2 are LNHNV and YYDKDF (reference sequence). CDR3 sequence (DNA): TGTGCCACCAGCAGACACCAGGACTCCGCGGGGGAGCAGTTCTTC. As protein: CATSRHQDSAGEQFF.

J is TRBJ1-1 and V is TRBV7-9, with a possible D match to TRBD1 (6 bases). This CDR3 contains 17 residues. Germline-derived CDR1 and CDR2 are SEHNR and FQNEAQ (reference sequence). V was trimmed by 2 bases and J by 1 base, leaving 17 bases between them. The chain's CDR3 is CASSLPLLGTPNTEAFF. The CDR3 nucleotides are TGTGCCAGCAGCTTACCCCTTCTCGGGACACCGAACACTGAAGCTTTCTTT.

The chain links TRBV5-1 to TRBJ2-3; 7 positions match TRBD2. V was pared by 3 bases and J by 3 bases, with 4 bases of the junction left unmatched. CDR1 and CDR2 from the germline V gene are SGHRS and YFSETQ. This CDR3 comprises 14 residues. The CDR3 bases are TGCGCCAGCAGCTCGGGACTACAAACAGATACGCAGTATTTT. Translating gives CASSSGLQTDTQYF.

In its sample, this clone was seen a few times. This chain connects TRBV9 to TRBJ2-7, with 7 bases fitting TRBD1. CDR1 is SGDLS, CDR2 YYNGEE, per germline. Losses at the gene ends were 3 bases for V and 2 bases for J; bases not matched to a gene: 11. The CDR3 is made up of 16 amino acids. CDR3 DNA sequence: TGTGCCAGCAGCGCCCTCGAAAAGGGGGCGGCCTACGAGCAGTACTTC. Protein product: CASSALEKGAAYEQYF.

The chain links TRBV7-2 to TRBJ1-3; the D is unclear. CDR3 size: 13 residues. Trimming cost V 2 bases and J 7 bases, with 9 bases left between them. CDR1 and CDR2 from the germline V gene are SGHTA and FQGNSA. This chain's CDR3 is CASSLSPSNTIYF. The DNA for the CDR3 is TGTGCCAGCAGCTTATCCCCGTCGAACACCATATATTTT.

The chain employs TRBV5-5 and TRBJ1-1, with D possibly TRBD1 on 6 matching bases. Trimming stripped 2 bases from V and 0 bases from J, with 14 bases between. Per the germline V gene, CDR1 is SGHKS and CDR2 is YYEKEE (reference sequence). There are 16 residues in the CDR3. CDR3 coding DNA: TGTGCCAGCAGCTTTCAGACCGGGACACTGAACACTGAAGCTTTCTTT. Translating gives CASSFQTGTLNTEAFF.

The chain's CDR3 is CASSTDRVGYNEQFF. The CDR3 nucleotides are TGTGCCAGCAGCACCGACAGGGTCGGGTACAATGAGCAGTTCTTC. The V gene is TRBV13, the J gene TRBJ2-1, with 7 bases lining up with TRBD1. This CDR3 is 15 amino acids long. Germline assignment: CDR1 PRHDT and CDR2 FYEKMQ (reference sequence). After removal of 5 bases from V and 4 bases from J, the junction contained 8 bases not matched to a gene.